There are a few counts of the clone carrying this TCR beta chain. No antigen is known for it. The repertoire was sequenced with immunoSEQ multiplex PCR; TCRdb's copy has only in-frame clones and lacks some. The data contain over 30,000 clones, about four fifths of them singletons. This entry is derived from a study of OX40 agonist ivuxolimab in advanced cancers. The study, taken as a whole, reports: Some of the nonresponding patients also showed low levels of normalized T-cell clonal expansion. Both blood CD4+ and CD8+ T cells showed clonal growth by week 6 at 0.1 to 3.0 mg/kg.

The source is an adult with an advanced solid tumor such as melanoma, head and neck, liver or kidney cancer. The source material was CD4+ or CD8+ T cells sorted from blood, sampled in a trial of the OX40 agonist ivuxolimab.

CDR3 sequence reads: CASSVLDRNTGELFF. CDR3 in DNA: TGTGCCAGCAGCGTACTGGACCGAAACACCGGGGAGCTGTTTTTT. The chain links TRBV9 to TRBJ2-2; D remains unclear. CDR1 and CDR2 (germline): SGDLS, YYNGEE. V lost 1 base to trimming and J lost 2 bases, with 9 bases between them. The CDR3 is 15 residues long.